This TCR beta chain originates from a study of OX40 agonist ivuxolimab in advanced cancers. Regarding the study in general: Ivuxolimab, which targeted the costimulatory receptor OX40 (CD134), was an agonistic, fully human IgG2 monoclonal antibody. The paper covers the monotherapy dose-escalation part of the phase I ivuxolimab trial, which included N ≈ 50 patients. The dose-escalation cohort was about 83% male with a mean age of approximately 60 years, ranging from about 23 to 85. Of the 50 to 55 patients in dose escalation, about 19 had hepatocellular carcinoma, some 15 had melanoma, 9 had renal cell carcinoma and 9 had head and neck cancer. Intravenous ivuxolimab was administered to patients every 2 weeks at six dose levels: 0.01, 0.1, 0.3, 1.5, 3 and 10 mg/kg. Peripheral TCRbeta sequencing was intended to test whether TCR sequence diversity was altered and clonal T-cell expansion was caused by ivuxolimab. Three dose-escalation patients achieved partial responses, one with hepatocellular carcinoma and two with cutaneous melanoma. Prior anti-PD-1, anti-PD-L1 or anti-CTLA-4 therapy was permitted, and checkpoint inhibitors had been received by around 40% of dose-escalation patients.

V is clipped by 8 bases and J by 8 bases, and the sequence between their germline boundaries is 15 bases long. The cysteine opens and the phenylalanine closes a CDR3 of 12 amino acids. The CDR3 DNA has 36 bases and is translated from base 1. CDR1 and CDR2 were assigned from the germline V gene as MGHRA and YSYEKL. To sequence the TCRbeta CDR3 region, genomic DNA was isolated from the sorted cells. TCRbeta CDR3 regions were sequenced using the immunoSEQ Assay. TCRdb provides this immuneACCESS table in a form limited to in-frame rearrangements. Some clones are lacking; in checked studies, under half of them reflect an unresolved V gene, and why the rest are absent is not known. The sample table records 25,000 to 30,000 clones; roughly 86% of these occur just once. The ten largest clones capture 15% to 25% of the sample. What the research found in general, with its limitations: On average, CD8+ T cells showed more expanded clones than CD4+ T cells after ivuxolimab. The antigen specificity of the peripheral T cells that underwent clonal expansion was not determined. Partial responders in the 0.1-3.0 mg/kg groups had among the lowest normalized peripheral clonal expansion, especially among CD8+ T cells. At doses of 0.1 to 3.0 mg/kg, clonal expansion of both CD4+ and CD8+ blood T cells was observed from baseline to week 6. Low levels of normalized T-cell clonal expansion were also seen in some patients who did not respond.

As regards this clone: Its antigen is still unknown. Per-base qualities were not stored, and no clone one base away is much larger.

The trial excluded patients who had a history of autoimmune disease or were on systemic immunosuppression. In every dose cohort, peripheral blood was drawn for TCR sequencing at baseline, cycle 4 day 1, and cycle 7 day 1. Samples came from an open-label, multicenter, first-in-human phase I dose-escalation trial of ivuxolimab. Adults with locally advanced or metastatic melanoma, renal cell, hepatocellular, or head and neck squamous cell carcinoma were enrolled in the trial. Before TCR sequencing, CD4+ T cells and CD8+ T cells from peripheral blood were sorted into separate populations. The material was CD4+ or CD8+ T cells sorted from blood, obtained in a trial of the OX40 agonist ivuxolimab. The sequence derives from an adult with an advanced solid tumor such as melanoma, head and neck, liver or kidney cancer. This sequence uses TRBV4-1 and TRBJ1-1; the D gene assignment is ambiguous. The sequence in DNA is TGCGCCAGCTCCCCGGGCGGATGGGAAGCTTTCTTT. This sequence encodes CASSPGGWEAFF.